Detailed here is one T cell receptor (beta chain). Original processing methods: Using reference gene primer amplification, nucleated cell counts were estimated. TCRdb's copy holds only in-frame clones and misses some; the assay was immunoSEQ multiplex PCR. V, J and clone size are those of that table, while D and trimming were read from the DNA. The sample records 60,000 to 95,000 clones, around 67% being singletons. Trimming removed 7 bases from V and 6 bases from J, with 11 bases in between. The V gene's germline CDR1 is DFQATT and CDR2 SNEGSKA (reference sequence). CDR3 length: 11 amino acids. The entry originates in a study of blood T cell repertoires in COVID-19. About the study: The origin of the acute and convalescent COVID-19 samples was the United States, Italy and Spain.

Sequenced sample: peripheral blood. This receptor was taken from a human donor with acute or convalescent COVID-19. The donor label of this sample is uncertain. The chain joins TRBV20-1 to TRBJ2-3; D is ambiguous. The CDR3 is CSGESADTQYF. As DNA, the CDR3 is TGCAGTGGAGAGAGCGCGGATACGCAGTATTTT.